These T cell receptor beta chains were read from a single sample in a study of blood T cells in healthy people across ages. TCRdb itself ran the 5' RACE reads through MiXCR, one entry per CDR3 protein. The sample contains roughly 800,000 distinct CDR3 sequences, roughly 64% of which appear only once. Sequenced sample: blood. All receptors derive from a man aged 25 to 40 in good health. Both conserved end residues are part of each CDR3. A D gene is named only where the DNA matches it firmly. Size is omitted from some rows. Given values are once, few, many or a class for expanded clones.

>.|TRBV20-1|TRBJ2-3|.
TGCAGTGCTATACACACTGTGAGCACAGATACGCAGTATTTT
CSAIHTVSTDTQYF
>.|TRBV11-3|TRBJ1-1|few
TGTGCCAGCAGCCCAGGACGGAACACTGAAGCTTTCTTT
CASSPGRNTEAFF
>TRBD1|TRBV15|TRBJ1-4|.
TGTGCCACCAGCAGAGCTCCGACAGGGAATGAAAAACTGTTTTTT
CATSRAPTGNEKLFF
>TRBD1|TRBV20-1|TRBJ2-5|.
TGCAGTTTCACCAGGGGACAGGGTGGAGAGACCCAGTACTTC
CSFTRGQGGETQYF
>.|TRBV7-9|TRBJ1-1|.
TGTGCCAGCAGTCAGGTCGCCCAGGACACTGAAGCTTTCTTT
CASSQVAQDTEAFF
>TRBD1|TRBV20-1|TRBJ2-4|.
TGCAGTACAGACGACACCCGGGACAGCGTTAGGAGGCCAAAAAACATTCAGTACTTC
CSTDDTRDSVRRPKNIQYF
>.|TRBV20-1|TRBJ2-7|.
TGCAGTGCTGCCCGGGGACTCTCCCACGAGCAGTACTTC
CSAARGLSHEQYF
>.|TRBV10-3|TRBJ2-5|few
TGTGCCATCAGTGAGGGCGTCAAAGAGACCCAGTACTTC
CAISEGVKETQYF
>.|TRBV6-5|TRBJ2-5|.
TGTGCCAGCAGTTACTCCGAGACCCCCGGACCGGAGACCCAGTACTTC
CASSYSETPGPETQYF
>TRBD1|TRBV29-1|TRBJ1-2|.
TGCAGCGTTGACGGGACAGCTAACTATGGCTACACCTTC
CSVDGTANYGYTF
>.|TRBV6-2/TRBV6-3|TRBJ2-7|few
TGTGCCAGCAGACGACACGTACTCTACGAGCAGTACTTC
CASRRHVLYEQYF
>.|TRBV3-1|TRBJ2-5|.
TGTGCCAGCAGCCAAGGGAGGATACAAGAGACCCAGTACTTC
CASSQGRIQETQYF
>.|TRBV4-3|TRBJ2-3|.
TGCGCCAGCAGCCAAGATTCCCCCGTCCGGGGAGGCACAGATACGCAGTATTTT
CASSQDSPVRGGTDTQYF
>TRBD1|TRBV13|TRBJ2-7|.
TGTGCCAGCAGCTTAGTGACTGGGACAGGGAGTTCCTACGAGCAGTACTTC
CASSLVTGTGSSYEQYF
>.|TRBV7-9|TRBJ1-2|.
TGTGCCAGCAGCTCAAGAAATCTTGACTATGGCTACACCTTC
CASSSRNLDYGYTF
>.|TRBV30|TRBJ1-5|.
TGTGCCTGGAGCGGGAGTGTAAATCAGCCCCAGCATTTT
CAWSGSVNQPQHF
>.|TRBV5-1|TRBJ1-2|.
TGCGCCAGCAGCTCTAATCCGATCCGGAACGGCTACACCTTC
CASSSNPIRNGYTF
>.|TRBV5-1|TRBJ2-7|many
TGTGCCAGCAGCTCCGGGACTGGCCCTTACGAGCAGTACTTC
CASSSGTGPYEQYF
>TRBD2|TRBV28|TRBJ2-1|.
TGTGCCAGCAGTTCGGGACTAGCGGGAGGAACTAGGAATGAGCAGTTCTTC
CASSSGLAGGTRNEQFF
>.|TRBV6-1|TRBJ2-5|.
TGTGCCAGCAGCCCGATTACCGGGACATCTGAAGGGGAGACCCAGTACTTC
CASSPITGTSEGETQYF
>TRBD2|TRBV7-3|TRBJ2-3|.
TGTGCCAGCAGCCCCATAGCGGGGCGCACAGATACGCAGTATTTT
CASSPIAGRTDTQYF
>.|TRBV10-2|TRBJ2-7|.
TGCGCCAGCAGTATCCGCAGGGCGGACTACGAGCAGTACTTC
CASSIRRADYEQYF
>.|TRBV12-3/TRBV12-4|TRBJ1-2|.
TGTGCCAGCAGTCCCTGGGACGGATCGAATGGCTACACCTTC
CASSPWDGSNGYTF
>.|TRBV7-2|TRBJ2-5|few
TGTGCCAGCAGACCGCGTATGAGGGAGACCCAGTACTTC
CASRPRMRETQYF
>TRBD1|TRBV6-2/TRBV6-3|TRBJ1-2|.
TGCGCCAGCAGTGGGACAGCCTATGGCTACACCTTC
CASSGTAYGYTF
>.|TRBV13|TRBJ2-7|few
TGTGCCAGCGTCCGCCAGGCGATTTCCTACGAGCAGTACTTC
CASVRQAISYEQYF
>TRBD2|TRBV28|TRBJ2-1|.
TGTGCCAGCAGATTTAGACTAGCGGGAGGGTCCGATGAGCAGTTCTTC
CASRFRLAGGSDEQFF
>.|TRBV29-1|TRBJ2-1|.
TGCAGCGTTGAAGTCTCCGGGACTCTTCAAGAGACCCAGTTCTTC
CSVEVSGTLQETQFF
>.|TRBV6-2/TRBV6-3|TRBJ2-3|.
TGTGCCAGCAGCCCGGGTAAGGAACCAGATACGCAGTATTTT
CASSPGKEPDTQYF
>TRBD2|TRBV29-1|TRBJ2-3|.
TGCAGCGTTGCCCCTAGCGGGGGACTCACAGATACGCAGTATTTT
CSVAPSGGLTDTQYF
>TRBD2|TRBV6-2/TRBV6-3|TRBJ2-1|few
TGTGCCAGCGAGACGGGAGGACACAATGAGCAGTTCTTC
CASETGGHNEQFF